What follows is one T cell receptor beta chain and its context. This clone was seen a handful of times. What this receptor recognizes is not known. Base quality data are lacking; no much larger clone is found one base away. This record comes from a study of OX40 agonist ivuxolimab in advanced cancers. With regard to the full study: Ivuxolimab was a fully human IgG2 agonistic monoclonal antibody targeting the costimulatory receptor OX40 (CD134). Of the 50 or so patients in dose escalation, about 20 had hepatocellular carcinoma, some 15 had melanoma, 9 had renal cell carcinoma and 9 had head and neck cancer. Partial responses were achieved by three dose-escalation patients, of whom one had hepatocellular carcinoma and two had cutaneous melanoma. The point of sequencing TCRbeta in the periphery was to test whether ivuxolimab changed TCR sequence diversity and drove clonal T-cell expansion. Prior anti-PD-1, anti-PD-L1 or anti-CTLA-4 therapy was permitted, and about 40% of dose-escalation patients had received checkpoint inhibitors. Intravenous ivuxolimab was administered to patients every 2 weeks at six dose levels: 0.01, 0.1, 0.3, 1.5, 3 and 10 mg/kg. In the dose-escalation cohort, approximately 80% of patients were male, and the mean age was approximately 60 years with a range of roughly 20 to 85. The paper reports the monotherapy dose-escalation portion (N ≈ 50 patients) of the phase I ivuxolimab trial.

The trial excluded patients who had a history of autoimmune disease or were on systemic immunosuppression. Peripheral blood for TCR sequencing was collected from all dose cohorts at baseline, on cycle 4 day 1, and on cycle 7 day 1. The samples were taken from a phase I, first-in-human, multicenter, open-label dose-escalation trial of ivuxolimab. Adults with locally advanced or metastatic melanoma, renal cell, hepatocellular, or head and neck squamous cell carcinoma were enrolled in the trial. CD4+ and CD8+ T cells were sorted separately from peripheral blood before TCR sequencing. The germline V gene yields SGHTA for CDR1 and FQGNSA for CDR2. V is cut back by 6 bases and J by 6 bases, with 3 bases in the junction unmatched. The cysteine opens and the phenylalanine closes a CDR3 of 13 amino acids. The kept DNA is CDR3 alone, 39 bases in frame from the first base. Genomic DNA was extracted from sorted cells for sequencing of the TCRbeta CDR3 region. TCRbeta CDR3 regions were sequenced using the immunoSEQ Assay. Held by TCRdb, this immuneACCESS table contains in-frame sequences only and omits some clones. Under half of the omission traces to an unresolved V gene where checked; the cause of the rest is unknown. The sample has some 57,000 clones on record, approximately 77% of them singletons. 0.4% to 0.55% of the sample comes from the top ten.

The paper as a whole reports these results and caveats: The antigen specificity of the clonally expanded peripheral T cells was not determined. Clonal expansion of both CD4+ and CD8+ blood T cells was observed from baseline to week 6 at doses 0.1 to 3.0 mg/kg. In the 0.1-3.0 mg/kg groups, partial responders were among the patients with the lowest normalized peripheral clonal expansion, particularly in CD8+ T cells. On average, CD8+ T cells showed more expanded clones than CD4+ T cells after ivuxolimab. Low levels of normalized T-cell clonal expansion were also shown by some nonresponding patients.

The V and J genes are TRBV7-2 and TRBJ2-4; 9 nucleotides in the junction match TRBD1. The sequences come from CD4+ or CD8+ T cells sorted from blood, collected in a trial of the OX40 agonist ivuxolimab. The source of this sequence is an adult with an advanced solid tumor such as melanoma, head and neck, liver or kidney cancer. The CDR3 in this case is CASSTQGANIQYF. The sequenced DNA is TGTGCCAGCAGTACACAGGGGGCAAACATTCAGTACTTC.